Each of the 15 T cell receptor beta chains below was sequenced from the same sample in a study of vaccination and CD4 T cells after COVID-19. Sequence data for DNA of cultured CD4+ T cells were generated by the Oncomine TCR Beta short-read assay. TCRdb re-derived calls from the PCR reads in MiXCR, one entry per CDR3 protein. Among around 6,000 distinct CDR3 sequences listed, roughly 48% were seen once. This sample's treatment: 10-day PBMC culture with coronavirus spike peptide pools or control peptides (ViraFEST assay). CD4+ T lymphocytes from the unexposed donor were collected before the COVID-19 pandemic (2011-2018). Their specific antigens are unknown. Sequenced input: CD4+ T cells from blood, cultured in vitro. The receptors here all came from a human donor in good health.

In its sample, this clonotype is medium-sized. V and J are TRBV24-1 and TRBJ1-5, with D possibly being TRBD1 (5 bases). The germline V and J ends were trimmed by 4 bases and 3 bases, with 9 bases remaining between them. Looked up from germline, CDR1 is KGHDR and CDR2 is SFDVKD. The CDR3 runs to 14 residues. The CDR3 spells CATSEGDPNQPQHF. The CDR3 DNA is TGTGCCACCAGTGAGGGGGATCCCAATCAGCCCCAGCATTTT.

The chain combines TRBV6-5 with TRBJ2-7; D uncertain. The V and J ends lost 0 bases and 6 bases respectively, with 12 bases between them. In germline, CDR1 is MNHEY, CDR2 SVGAGI. The CDR3 is made up of 14 amino acids. The CDR3 coding sequence is TGTGCCAGCAGTTACTCGGTCGCGAGCACCGAGCAGTACTTC. Protein sequence: CASSYSVASTEQYF.

The gene calls are TRBV21-1 and TRBJ1-5. TRBV21-1 represents a pseudogene. The CDR3 contains 19 residues. This chain's CDR3 is CASLEEGRTPCCRNQPQHF. CDR3 in DNA: TGTGCCAGCTTAGAGGAGGGACGTACTCCATGCTGTCGCAATCAGCCCCAGCATTTT.

This chain uses TRBV30 with TRBJ1-1; D is possibly TRBD1 (6 bases). The V end was cut by 2 bases, the J end by 10 bases, with 20 bases between. The CDR3 is made up of 14 amino acids. Germline V gene lookup returns CDR1 GTSNPN and CDR2 SVGIG (reference sequence). CDR3 region: CAWSQRGGKSGAFF. The CDR3 bases are TGTGCCTGGAGTCAAAGGGGGGGGAAGTCGGGAGCTTTCTTT.

This sequence joins TRBV6-5 and TRBJ1-6; 7 bases line up with TRBD1. The V gene end was trimmed by 4 bases and the J gene end by 9 bases; junction bases not matched to a gene: 12. The CDR3 loop spans 16 amino acids. CDR1 and CDR2 (germline): MNHEY, SVGAGI. CDR3 DNA sequence: TGTGCCAGCAGTTCCTCTACCAGGGGGGCAAGTTCACCCCTCCACTTT. Translated: CASSSSTRGASSPLHF.

CDR3 residues: CASSLGLNQPQHF. The DNA for the CDR3 is TGTGCCAGCAGCTTAGGACTTAATCAGCCCCAGCATTTT. This chain links TRBV11-2 with TRBJ1-5; unclear D gene. The CDR3 has 13 amino acids. Germline CDR1 reads SGHAT; CDR2 reads FQNNGV. V gave up 1 base and J gave up 4 bases, with 5 bases separating them.

The rearrangement joins TRBV6-2 or TRBV6-3 to TRBJ2-3, with 12 bases that match TRBD2. In germline, CDR1 is MNHEY, CDR2 SVGEGT. The CDR3 sequence is 20 residues long. Losses at the gene ends were 1 base for V and 0 bases for J; bases not matched to a gene: 11. CDR3 in DNA: TGTGCCAGCAGTTACTTAACCGGGACTAGCGGGCCACTAAGCACAGATACGCAGTATTTT. It specifies CASSYLTGTSGPLSTDTQYF.

The chain employs TRBV20-1 and TRBJ2-5, with TRBD2 as a possible D gene (6 bases). CDR1 DFQATT and CDR2 SNEGSKA come from the germline V gene (reference sequence). V was pared by 1 base and J by 5 bases, with 11 bases between. This CDR3 region has 13 residues. The CDR3 DNA follows: TGCAGTGCTAGAGTGGGGGGAGTGGAGACCCAGTACTTC. Translation gives CSARVGGVETQYF.

The chain links TRBV20-1 to TRBJ2-6; D not resolved. CDR1 and CDR2 (germline): DFQATT, SNEGSKA (reference sequence). V shed 3 bases and J shed 4 bases, with 7 bases lying between them. This CDR3 region has 13 residues. CDR3 residues: CSASVTGANVLTF. The CDR3 nucleotides read TGCAGTGCTAGTGTGACGGGGGCCAACGTCCTGACTTTC.

CDR3 protein: CASSYMRARGTDTQYF. CDR3 coding DNA: TGTGCCAGCAGTTACATGAGGGCGCGAGGCACAGATACGCAGTATTTT. This sequence joins TRBV6-5 and TRBJ2-3, with a tentative D call TRBD2 (5 bases). The germline CDR1 and CDR2 sequences are MNHEY and SVGAGI. Trimming cost V 2 bases and J 1 base, with 13 bases left between them. The CDR3 sequence is 16 residues long.

The J gene is TRBJ2-1, the V gene TRBV6-1; D remains unclear. CDR3 size: 11 residues. The V end lost 5 bases, the J end lost 5 bases, and 4 bases lay between the germline ends. From germline, CDR1 is MNHNS and CDR2 SASEGT. The CDR3 coding sequence is TGTGCCAGCAGTCCCCACAATGAGCAGTTCTTC. As protein: CASSPHNEQFF.

This clonotype has a handful of counts. The chain joins TRBV7-2 to TRBJ1-1; D gene unclear. V lost 7 bases, J lost 2 bases, and 14 bases lay in between. This CDR3 contains 14 residues. In germline, CDR1 is SGHTA, CDR2 FQGNSA. CDR3 residues: CASTNANPNTEAFF. CDR3 nucleotide sequence: TGTGCCAGCACCAATGCGAATCCCAACACTGAAGCTTTCTTT.

V gene TRBV10-3 combines with J gene TRBJ1-5; possible D gene TRBD1, 6 bases. Trimming shortened V by 2 bases and J by 2 bases, and 19 bases separated the two germline ends. This CDR3 spans 18 amino acids. Germline V gene sequence: CDR1 ENHRY, CDR2 SYGVKD. In DNA form, the CDR3 reads TGTGCCATCAGTGAGCCGAGAGGACAGTCCACGGGCAATCAGCCCCAGCATTTT. Amino acids: CAISEPRGQSTGNQPQHF.

V is TRBV20-1 and J is TRBJ1-5; 10 bases map to TRBD1. With V trimmed by 5 bases and J by 8 bases, 3 bases remained unmatched. The CDR3 runs to 12 residues. Per the germline V gene, CDR1 is DFQATT and CDR2 is SNEGSKA (reference sequence). In DNA form, the CDR3 reads TGCAGTGCTTCGACAGGGGGCAAGCCCCAGCATTTT. It specifies CSASTGGKPQHF.

The genes are TRBV5-8 and TRBJ1-1; the match to TRBD1 covers 7 bases. CDR3 size: 15 residues. From germline, CDR1 is SGHTS and CDR2 YDEGEE. V shed 1 base, J shed 7 bases, and the junction held 10 bases outside the gene matches. The DNA of the CDR3 is TGTGCCAGCAGCTTGAGGGGGACAGAGAAAGATGAAGCTTTCTTT. This encodes CASSLRGTEKDEAFF.